This T cell receptor (beta chain) was sequenced during a study of blood T cell repertoires in COVID-19. CDR3 length: 14 residues. After removal of 3 bases from V and 10 bases from J, the junction contained 8 bases not matched to a gene. Germline V gene sequence: CDR1 KGHDR, CDR2 SFDVKD. The authors' processing: Amplified reference gene primers provided the basis for estimating nucleated cell counts. The repertoire was sequenced with immunoSEQ multiplex PCR; TCRdb's copy has only in-frame clones and lacks some. V and J calls and clone size come straight from that table; D and trimming were deduced from the DNA. The sample holds 99,000 or so clones; more than 80% are singletons and the top ten take over 8.5%.

The sequenced material came from peripheral blood. The chain is built from TRBV24-1 and TRBJ2-3, with 8 bases lining up with TRBD1. The TCR originated in a woman between 70 and 85 years old with acute or convalescent COVID-19. In DNA form, the CDR3 reads TGTGCCACCAGTGATCCGCGACAGGGGAGTCCGCAGTATTTT. Residues: CATSDPRQGSPQYF.